In this sample, the clone carrying this T cell receptor (beta chain) turned up a few times. MiXCR, applied by TCRdb to the 5' RACE reads, yields one record per CDR3 protein. The table lists about 300,000 distinct CDR3 sequences, 7.5% to 9.5% of them singletons. This entry comes from a study of T cells after yellow fever vaccination. This CDR3 has 16 amino acids. With 1 base removed from V and 2 bases from J, the gap between germline ends came to 12 bases. Germline CDR1 is LNHDA and CDR2 is SQIVND (reference sequence). This chain joins TRBV19 and TRBJ1-5; D unresolved. This receptor was identified in a man aged 18 to 30 who received the YFV17D yellow fever vaccine. Sequenced material: CD4+ T cells sorted from PBMCs, taken 5 days after the yellow fever booster vaccination. The CDR3 DNA is TGTGCCAGTAGTATAGTCGGGGTGGAGGGCAATCAGCCCCAGCATTTT. Translated, it gives CASSIVGVEGNQPQHF.